These 12 T cell receptor beta chains came from one sample sequenced in a study of Graves' ophthalmopathy and Graves' hyperthyroidism. Amplified TCR beta CDR3 regions were obtained using RNA transcripts as template. HTBI primers served in a first-round RT-PCR, which a second-round multiplex PCR followed. TCRdb recomputed calls from the multiplex PCR reads with MiXCR, one row per CDR3 protein. Of around 670,000 distinct CDR3 sequences in the sample, around 40% are singletons; the top ten hold 40% to 55%. What was sequenced was peripheral blood. These receptors were collected from an adult man with Graves' ophthalmopathy.

This clonotype was found many times. The CDR3 DNA sequence: TGCGCCAGCAGTGATACAGTTTTCCACGAGCAGTACTTC. It translates to CASSDTVFHEQYF. The gene calls are TRBV10-1 and TRBJ2-7, with unresolved D. CDR3 length: 13 amino acids. Trimming shortened V by 3 bases and J by 5 bases, and 11 bases separated the two germline ends. In germline, CDR1 is WNHNN, CDR2 SYGVQD (reference sequence).

A few counts support this clonotype. The chain is built from TRBV2 and TRBJ2-3, with D perhaps TRBD2 (5 bases). Trimming shortened V by 3 bases and J by 4 bases, and 11 bases separated the two germline ends. The germline V gene has CDR1 SNHLY and CDR2 FYNNEI. CDR3 size: 14 residues. The chain's CDR3 is CASSEWESPDTQYF. The CDR3 DNA follows: TGTGCCAGCAGTGAGTGGGAGAGCCCAGATACGCAGTATTTT. The whole variable domain, filled in from reference TRBV2 and TRBJ2-3, reads EPEVTQTPSHQVTQMGQEVILRCVPISNHLYFYWYRQILGQKVEFLVSFYNNEISEKSEIFDDQFSVERPDGSNFTLKIRSTKLEDSAMYFCASSEWESPDTQYFGPGTRLTVL.

Only a few counts were recorded for this clonotype. The chain combines TRBV7-9 with TRBJ2-7; 8 bases are a match to TRBD1. Per germline, CDR1 SEHNR and CDR2 FQNEAQ (reference sequence). The CDR3 extends over 16 amino acids. After removal of 4 bases from V and 7 bases from J, the junction contained 15 bases not matched to a gene. This CDR3 is CASSSPGRQGAEEQYF. Here the CDR3 DNA reads TGTGCCAGCAGCTCCCCCGGCCGTCAGGGGGCGGAGGAGCAGTACTTC.

There are many counts of this clonotype. The rearrangement uses TRBV19 and TRBJ1-5; no clear D. The V gene lost 4 bases and the J gene lost 7 bases, with 8 bases spanning the gap. This CDR3 has 12 amino acids. Germline CDR1 reads LNHDA; CDR2 reads SQIVND (reference sequence). The chain's CDR3 is CASSTLLQPQHF. The DNA of the CDR3 is TGTGCCAGTAGTACCCTACTACAGCCCCAGCATTTT.

This clonotype was recorded many times. This rearrangement joins TRBV7-2 to TRBJ2-5; D is ambiguous. In germline, CDR1 is SGHTA, CDR2 FQGNSA. Trimming left V 1 base short and J 2 bases short, with 11 bases between. This CDR3 region has 15 residues. The DNA for the CDR3 is TGTGCCAGCAGCTTAGGGTGGGCAGGACAAGAGACCCAGTACTTC. Protein sequence: CASSLGWAGQETQYF.

V is TRBV5-4 and J is TRBJ2-2; 11 positions match TRBD2. The CDR3 is 16 residues long. Trimming cost V 1 base and J 4 bases; bases outside gene matches: 3. CDR1 is SGHNT and CDR2 is YYREEE in the germline V gene (reference sequence). This chain's CDR3 is CASSLSTSGITGELFF. In DNA, the CDR3 is TGTGCCAGCAGCTTGTCGACTAGCGGGATCACCGGGGAGCTGTTTTTT.

This chain joins TRBV7-2 and TRBJ2-1; 9 bases map to TRBD1. The J call is in doubt because the DNA end fits TRBJ2-7 better. Germline assignment: CDR1 SGHTA and CDR2 FQGNSA. The CDR3 has 15 amino acids. The CDR3 sequence is CASSEPPQGANEQYF. CDR3 in DNA: TGTGCCAGCAGCGAACCCCCACAGGGGGCAAATGAGCAGTACTTC.

In the case of this clonotype: One base away lies a much larger clone, so this may be a sequencing read error. V usage is TRBV25-1 and J usage is TRBJ2-5; TRBD1 matches at 9 bases. This CDR3 is built from 13 residues. Unmatched junction bases numbered 8, after V lost 10 bases and J lost 5 bases. Per germline, CDR1 MGHDK and CDR2 SYGVNS. CDR3 loop: CANTTGGEETQYF. The CDR3 DNA follows: TGTGCCAACACAACAGGGGGCGAGGAGACCCAGTACTTC.

V and J are TRBV29-1 and TRBJ1-2; no definite D call. CDR1 is SQVTM and CDR2 is ANQGSEA in the germline V gene. The CDR3 covers 12 residues. Trimming left V 1 base short and J 4 bases short, with 7 bases between. The CDR3 DNA follows: TGCAGCGTTGAAGTCAAGGGCTATGGCTACACCTTC. As protein: CSVEVKGYGYTF.

The chain recombines TRBV6-1 with TRBJ1-2; no clear D gene. CDR1 MNHNS and CDR2 SASEGT come from the germline V gene. The CDR3 is 13 residues long. V was shortened by 1 base and J by 8 bases, with 11 bases between the two germline ends. The CDR3, as DNA: TGTGCCAGCAGTGAAGGGTGGGGTGGCGGCTACACCTTC. This codes for CASSEGWGGGYTF.

V and J are TRBV20-1 and TRBJ1-2, with 9 bases fitting TRBD1. This CDR3 has 12 residues. In germline, CDR1 is DFQATT, CDR2 SNEGSKA (reference sequence). Germline trimming cut 1 base from V and 6 bases from J; bases unmatched to any gene: 0. The CDR3 here is CSARGQGDGYTF. The CDR3 DNA is TGCAGTGCTAGAGGACAGGGGGATGGCTACACCTTC.

This clonotype turned up a few times. CDR3 sequence reads: CASSAWDVKETQYF. The CDR3 DNA sequence: TGTGCCAGCAGCGCGTGGGACGTAAAAGAGACCCAGTACTTC. The V call is TRBV9, the J call TRBJ2-5; D may match TRBD1 or TRBD2 (5 bases each). Germline CDR1 and CDR2: SGDLS and YYNGEE. This CDR3 comprises 14 residues. Trimming took 3 bases from V and 3 from J, leaving 12 bases between them. Full variable domain (outside the CDR3, taken from reference TRBV9 and TRBJ2-5): DSGVTQTPKHLITATGQRVTLRCSPRSGDLSVYWYQQSLDQGLQFLIQYYNGEERAKGNILERFSAQQFPDLHSELNLSSLELGDSALYFCASSAWDVKETQYFGPGTRLLVL.